Presented here are 3 T cell receptor beta chains from one specimen sequenced in a study of blood T cell repertoires in COVID-19. Clones were sequenced by immunoSEQ multiplex PCR, and TCRdb holds only the in-frame ones, with some missing. There are about 280,000 clones in the sample; roughly 90% occur only once, and roughly 0.92% lies in the top ten. Sequencing was done on a sample of peripheral blood. The receptor source for this set is a woman between 35 and 50 years old who had recovered from COVID-19.

The V call is TRBV7-3, the J call TRBJ2-7; 8 nucleotides agree with TRBD2. Germline lookup yields CDR1 SGHTA and CDR2 FQGTGA. This CDR3 comprises 14 residues. V lost 4 bases, J lost 7 bases, and 9 bases stayed unmatched. The CDR3 spells CASSSEAGVGEQYF. The CDR3 DNA sequence: TGTGCCAGCAGCTCCGAAGCGGGAGTCGGGGAGCAGTACTTC.

The chain recombines TRBV2 with TRBJ1-1; possible D gene TRBD1, 6 bases. Trimming shortened V by 8 bases and J by 5 bases, and 18 bases separated the two germline ends. Germline lookup yields CDR1 SNHLY and CDR2 FYNNEI. CDR3 size: 14 residues. For the CDR3, the DNA is TGTGCCAGCTCTACCGGGACAACGACGACTGAAGCTTTCTTT. Translated: CASSTGTTTTEAFF.

The chain joins TRBV3-1 (or the pseudogene TRBV3-2) to TRBJ2-3; 9 positions agree with TRBD2. This CDR3 is 17 amino acids long. CDR1 is LGHDT, CDR2 YNNKEL, per germline (reference sequence). Trimming removed 0 bases from V and 4 bases from J; junction bases left unmatched: 8. CDR3 DNA sequence: TGTGCCAGCAGCCAAGATCTTGCGACTAGCGGATCAGATACGCAGTATTTT. This sequence encodes CASSQDLATSGSDTQYF.